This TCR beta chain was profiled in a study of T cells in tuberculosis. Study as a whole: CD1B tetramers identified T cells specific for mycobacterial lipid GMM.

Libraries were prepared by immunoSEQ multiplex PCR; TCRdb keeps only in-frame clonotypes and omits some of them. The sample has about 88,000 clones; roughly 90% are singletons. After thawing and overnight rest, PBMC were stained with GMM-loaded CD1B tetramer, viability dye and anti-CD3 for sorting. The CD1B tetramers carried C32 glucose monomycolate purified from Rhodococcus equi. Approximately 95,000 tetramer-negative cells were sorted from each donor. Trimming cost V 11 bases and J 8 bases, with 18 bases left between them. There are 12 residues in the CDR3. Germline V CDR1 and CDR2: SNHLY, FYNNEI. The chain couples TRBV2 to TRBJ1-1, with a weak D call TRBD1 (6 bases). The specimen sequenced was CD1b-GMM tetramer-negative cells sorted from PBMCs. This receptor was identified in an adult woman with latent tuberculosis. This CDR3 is CAVDRAGVEAFF. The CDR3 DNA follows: TGTGCCGTGGACCGGGCAGGGGTAGAAGCTTTCTTT.